Listed here is a single T cell receptor beta chain. Its antigen is not identified. Sequencing was performed with immunoSEQ multiplex PCR; in TCRdb, only in-frame clones are kept and a portion is missing. The sample consists of 100,000 to 150,000 clones, 92% of them appearing once. The record originates from a study of T cell responses to AZD1222 COVID-19 vaccine. Study-wide results and limits: Spike-wide coverage was observed for vaccine-associated CD4 TCRs, with dominant responses at 160-218 and 743-854. Spike-specific TCR breadth and depth grew following two AZD1222 doses.

The sample here was peripheral blood, taken 28 days after the second AZD1222 dose. This receptor was identified in an adult who received the AZD1222 COVID-19 vaccine.

The CDR3 is CASSPMRRPDFHYEQYF. CDR3 nucleotides: TGTGCCAGCAGCCCTATGAGGCGACCGGACTTCCACTACGAGCAGTACTTC. The chain joins TRBV7-9 to TRBJ2-7, with D possibly matching TRBD2 (5 bases). The germline CDR1 and CDR2 sequences are SEHNR and FQNEAQ (reference sequence). The length of the CDR3 is 17 residues. The V end was cut by 5 bases, the J end by 3 bases, with 23 bases between.